One TCR beta chain is described in this entry. This sample is drawn from a study of blood T cell repertoires in COVID-19. Study in general: The cDNA or gDNA used as material had been derived from T cells, B-cell-depleted T cells, or PBMCs.

This CDR3 has 11 residues. With 4 bases removed from V and 7 bases from J, the gap between germline ends came to 7 bases. CDR1 is MNHEY and CDR2 is SVGEGT in the germline V gene. As processed by the authors: Amplification of reference gene primers was used by the study to estimate nucleated cell counts. Assay used: immunoSEQ multiplex PCR; TCRdb lists only in-frame clones, some missing. From that table come the V and J calls and clone size; the DNA was used to work out D and trimming. This sample has some 370,000 clones, with around 89% found just once. This chain links TRBV6-2 or TRBV6-3 with TRBJ1-2; no reliable D call. This sequence originates from a man aged 18 to 35 with active or convalescent COVID-19. Sequenced: peripheral blood. The CDR3 loop reads CASSSNPGYTF. The CDR3, as DNA: TGTGCCAGCAGTTCCAATCCTGGCTACACCTTC.